These 9 T cell receptor beta chains originate from one sample sequenced in a study of blood T cell repertoires in COVID-19. The table came from immunoSEQ multiplex PCR; TCRdb's copy has only in-frame clones and leaves some out. The sample carries under 60,000 clones, approximately 80% recorded once. The specimen sequenced was peripheral blood. The receptors derive from a man aged 55-75 years with acute or convalescent COVID-19.

This clone was observed once. This rearrangement joins TRBV2 to TRBJ1-5; D not certain. The CDR3 is 14 amino acids. V lost 6 bases, J lost 2 bases, and 11 bases lay in between. Germline V gene data show CDR1 as SNHLY and CDR2 as FYNNEI. Written as DNA, the CDR3 is TGTGCCAGCAGGTTGGGGAGCGGCAATCAGCCCCAGCATTTT. Protein: CASRLGSGNQPQHF.

The gene calls are TRBV5-6 and TRBJ1-3, with 9 bases identical to TRBD1. Germline CDR1 is SGHDT and CDR2 is YYEEEE. V lost 0 bases to trimming and J lost 4 bases; unmatched junction nucleotides: 5. The CDR3 loop spans 16 amino acids. CDR3 coding DNA: TGTGCCAGCAGCTTGGTGGTGACAGGGGGAGGAAACACCATATATTTT. Protein sequence: CASSLVVTGGGNTIYF.

This sequence joins TRBV21-1 and TRBJ2-4; TRBD2 is taken as the D call from the table, unchecked against the DNA. TRBV21-1 is noted as a pseudogene. This CDR3 region has 16 residues. In DNA form, the CDR3 reads TGTGCCAGCAGCAATGTAGGAGGACGGGTAAAAAACATTCAGTACTTC. It translates to CASSNVGGRVKNIQYF.

The chain joins TRBV10-3 to TRBJ2-3; 8 nucleotides align to TRBD1. Germline V CDR1 and CDR2: ENHRY, SYGVKD. V shed 6 bases and J 4 bases; nucleotides not matched to a gene: 6. The CDR3 length is 14 residues. The CDR3 region has the DNA TGTGCCATCAGCCTGGACAGGGCGGCAGATACGCAGTATTTT. Its protein is CAISLDRAADTQYF.

V gene TRBV7-9 combines with J gene TRBJ1-6; weak D call: TRBD1 (5 bases). The CDR3 sequence is 16 residues long. Germline V gene sequence: CDR1 SEHNR, CDR2 FQNEAQ (reference sequence). V lost 5 bases to trimming and J lost 4 bases, with 15 bases between them. The CDR3 sequence is CASSPTAISYNSPLHF. CDR3 sequence (DNA): TGTGCCAGCAGCCCGACAGCGATTTCTTATAATTCACCCCTCCACTTT. Full variable domain (missing parts from reference TRBV7-9 and TRBJ1-6): DTGVSQNPRHKITKRGQNVTFRCDPISEHNRLYWYRQTLGQGPEFLTYFQNEAQLEKSRLLSDRFSAERPKGSFSTLEIQRTEQGDSAMYLCASSPTAISYNSPLHFGNGTRLTVT.

This chain links TRBV24-1 with TRBJ1-1; D is unresolved. V lost 4 bases and J lost 5, with 10 bases in between. The germline V gene has CDR1 KGHDR and CDR2 SFDVKD. This CDR3 region has 13 residues. This CDR3 reads CATSEGRGTEAFF. In DNA, the CDR3 is TGTGCCACCAGTGAGGGTCGAGGAACTGAAGCTTTCTTT.

The chain is built from TRBV11-3 and TRBJ1-1, with TRBD1 identical over 7 bases. Germline values: CDR1 SGHNT, CDR2 YENEEA. This CDR3 has 14 amino acids. V lost 6 bases and J lost 5; bases outside the gene matches: 9. The CDR3 protein is CASSHRGSETEAFF. The CDR3 DNA follows: TGTGCCAGCAGTCACAGGGGAAGTGAGACTGAAGCTTTCTTT.

This clone appeared a few times. At the DNA level, this CDR3 is encoded by other sequences in the same sample as well. The chain links TRBV5-4 to TRBJ1-2, with 7 positions matching TRBD1. With V trimmed by 4 bases and J by 8 bases, 17 bases remained unmatched. The CDR3 runs 16 residues. Looked up from germline, CDR1 is SGHNT and CDR2 is YYREEE (reference sequence). CDR3 bases: TGTGCCAGCAGCCGAACGGGTCCCAGGGGGGCAGGGGGCTACACCTTC. It is translated as CASSRTGPRGAGGYTF.

This chain uses TRBV30 with TRBJ1-6, with TRBD1 matching over 8 bases. CDR3 length equals 15 residues. Losses at the gene ends were 3 bases for V and 8 bases for J; bases not matched to a gene: 9. The germline V gene encodes CDR1 GTSNPN and CDR2 SVGIG (reference sequence). The CDR3 DNA follows: TGTGCCTGGAGAGGTGGACAGGGAGGTCATTCACCCCTCCACTTT. This translates into CAWRGGQGGHSPLHF.